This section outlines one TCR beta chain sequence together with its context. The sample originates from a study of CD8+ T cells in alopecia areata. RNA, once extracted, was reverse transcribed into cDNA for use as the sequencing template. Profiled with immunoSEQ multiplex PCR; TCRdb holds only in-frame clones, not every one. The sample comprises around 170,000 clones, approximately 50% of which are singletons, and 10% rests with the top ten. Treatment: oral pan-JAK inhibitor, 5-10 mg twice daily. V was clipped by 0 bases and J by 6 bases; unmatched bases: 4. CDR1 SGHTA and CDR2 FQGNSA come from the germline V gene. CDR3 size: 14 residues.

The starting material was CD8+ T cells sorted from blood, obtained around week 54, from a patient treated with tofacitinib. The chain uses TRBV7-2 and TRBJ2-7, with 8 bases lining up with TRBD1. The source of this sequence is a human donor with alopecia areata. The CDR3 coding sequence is TGTGCCAGCAGCTTAGCCAGGGGGCACCCCGAGCAGTACTTC. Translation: CASSLARGHPEQYF.